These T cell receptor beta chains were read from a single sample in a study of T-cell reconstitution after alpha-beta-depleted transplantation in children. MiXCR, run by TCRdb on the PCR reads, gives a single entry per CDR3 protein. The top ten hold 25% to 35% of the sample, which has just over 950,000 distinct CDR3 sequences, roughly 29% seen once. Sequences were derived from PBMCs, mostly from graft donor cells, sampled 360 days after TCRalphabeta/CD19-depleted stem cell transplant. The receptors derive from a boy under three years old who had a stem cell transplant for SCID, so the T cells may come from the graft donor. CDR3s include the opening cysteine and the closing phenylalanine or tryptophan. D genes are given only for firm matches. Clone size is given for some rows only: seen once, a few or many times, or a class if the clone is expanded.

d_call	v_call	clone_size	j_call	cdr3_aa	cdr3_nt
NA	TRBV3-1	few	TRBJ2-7	CASSQSVREQYF	TGTGCCAGCAGCCAAAGCGTGAGGGAGCAGTACTTC
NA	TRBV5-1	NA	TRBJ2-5	CASSSGYRDTQETQYF	TGCGCCAGCAGCTCAGGATACCGGGACACCCAAGAGACCCAGTACTTC
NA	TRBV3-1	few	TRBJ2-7	CASSPPHTAGQYF	TGTGCCAGCAGTCCACCGCACACCGCTGGGCAGTACTTC
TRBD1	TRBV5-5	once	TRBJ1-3	CASSLLPDRSSGNTIYF	TGTGCCAGCAGCTTGTTACCGGACAGGAGCTCTGGAAACACCATATATTTT
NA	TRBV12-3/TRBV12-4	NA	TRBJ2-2	CASSLPGQNRNTGELFF	TGTGCCAGCAGTTTACCCGGACAGAATAGGAACACCGGGGAGCTGTTTTTT
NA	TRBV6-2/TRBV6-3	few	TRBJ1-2	CASSARDIPYGYTF	TGTGCCAGCAGCGCCCGGGACATTCCCTATGGCTACACCTTC
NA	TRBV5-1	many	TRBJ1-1	CASSVHRENLLNTEAFF	TGCGCCAGCAGCGTCCACCGGGAGAACCTCCTGAACACTGAAGCTTTCTTT
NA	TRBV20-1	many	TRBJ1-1	CSAREAGMNTEAFF	TGCAGTGCTAGAGAAGCAGGGATGAACACTGAAGCTTTCTTT
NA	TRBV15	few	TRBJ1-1	CATSRDSTGSTEAFF	TGTGCCACCAGCAGAGATTCGACAGGTTCCACTGAAGCTTTCTTT
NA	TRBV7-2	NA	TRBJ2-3	CASSVTRTSTDTQYF	TGTGCCAGCAGCGTAACCAGGACTAGCACAGATACGCAGTATTTT
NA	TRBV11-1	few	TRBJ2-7	CASSLVLLGTQQSYEQYF	TGTGCCAGCAGCTTAGTACTGCTCGGGACGCAGCAATCCTACGAGCAGTACTTC
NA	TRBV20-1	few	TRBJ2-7	CSAASNLGAFNEQYF	TGCAGTGCCGCTAGTAATCTCGGTGCGTTCAACGAGCAGTACTTC
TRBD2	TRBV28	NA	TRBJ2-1	CASSLDLAGGLWEQFF	TGTGCCAGCAGTTTGGACCTAGCGGGGGGGCTCTGGGAGCAGTTCTTC
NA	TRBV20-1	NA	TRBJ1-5	CSAREQGDQPQHF	TGCAGTGCTAGAGAACAGGGCGATCAGCCCCAGCATTTT
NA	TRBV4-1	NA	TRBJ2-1	CASSRSASLSSYNEQFF	TGCGCCAGCAGCCGTTCTGCCTCCCTTAGCTCCTACAATGAGCAGTTCTTC
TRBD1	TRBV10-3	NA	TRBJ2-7	CAISETGAVSYEQYF	TGTGCCATCAGTGAGACAGGGGCCGTCTCCTACGAGCAGTACTTC
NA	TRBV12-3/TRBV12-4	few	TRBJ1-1	CASSWGGVSTEAFF	TGTGCCAGCAGTTGGGGGGGGGTCAGCACTGAAGCTTTCTTT
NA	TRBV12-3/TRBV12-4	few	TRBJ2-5	CASSLARPETQYF	TGTGCCAGCAGTTTGGCTAGGCCTGAGACCCAGTACTTC
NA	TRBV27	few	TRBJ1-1	CASSLKRQAPEAFF	TGTGCCAGCAGTTTAAAAAGACAGGCCCCTGAAGCTTTCTTT
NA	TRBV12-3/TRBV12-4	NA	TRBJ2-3	CASTRAELTDTQYF	TGTGCCAGCACCAGAGCGGAACTCACAGATACGCAGTATTTT
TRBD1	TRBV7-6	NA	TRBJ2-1	CASSRWTGNDNEQFF	TGTGCCAGCAGCCGTTGGACAGGGAACGACAATGAGCAGTTCTTC
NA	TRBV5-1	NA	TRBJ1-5	CASSLGPRSSGNQPQHF	TGCGCCAGCAGCTTGGGGCCCAGGTCGTCTGGCAATCAGCCCCAGCATTTT
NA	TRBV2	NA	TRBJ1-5	CASSAGAGNQPQHF	TGTGCCAGCAGTGCAGGGGCCGGCAATCAGCCCCAGCATTTT
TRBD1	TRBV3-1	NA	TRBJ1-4	CASGRQGTANEKLFF	TGTGCCAGCGGCCGACAGGGGACTGCTAATGAAAAACTGTTTTTT
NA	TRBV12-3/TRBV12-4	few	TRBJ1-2	CASSPSGFYGYTF	TGTGCCAGCAGCCCGTCGGGATTCTATGGCTACACCTTC
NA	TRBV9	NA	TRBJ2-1	CASSAEHGPQKGYEQFF	TGTGCCAGCAGCGCAGAACATGGTCCCCAAAAGGGATATGAGCAGTTCTTC
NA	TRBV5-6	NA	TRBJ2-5	CASSLIVTIQETQYF	TGTGCCAGCAGCTTGATAGTAACAATCCAAGAGACCCAGTACTTC
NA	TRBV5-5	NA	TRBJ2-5	CASSLGAFQETQYF	TGTGCCAGCAGCTTGGGGGCCTTCCAAGAGACCCAGTACTTC
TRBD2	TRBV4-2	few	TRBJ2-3	CASSTSGGGRTDTQYF	TGTGCCAGCAGCACTAGCGGGGGGGGCAGGACAGATACGCAGTATTTT
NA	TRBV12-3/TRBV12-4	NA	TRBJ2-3	CASTYPRGTDTQYF	TGTGCCAGCACTTACCCCCGCGGCACAGATACGCAGTATTTT
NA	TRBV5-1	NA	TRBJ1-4	CASSLGPGISTNEKLFF	TGCGCCAGCAGCTTGGGCCCGGGCATTTCAACTAATGAAAAACTGTTTTTT
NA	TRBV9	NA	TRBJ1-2	CASSPNAGRYYGYTF	TGTGCCAGCAGCCCAAATGCGGGCAGATACTATGGCTACACCTTC
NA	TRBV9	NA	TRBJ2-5	CASSVVGDVQETQYF	TGTGCCAGCAGCGTAGTGGGGGACGTACAAGAGACCCAGTACTTC
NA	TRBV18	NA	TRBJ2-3	CASSPPDGNTQYF	TGTGCCAGCTCACCACCGGACGGAAATACGCAGTATTTT
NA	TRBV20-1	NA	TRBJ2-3	CSATGASDTQYF	TGCAGTGCTACCGGGGCATCAGATACGCAGTATTTT
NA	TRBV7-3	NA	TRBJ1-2	CASSSDTALGYTF	TGTGCCAGCAGCTCCGACACGGCCCTTGGCTACACCTTC
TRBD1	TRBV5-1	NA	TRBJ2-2	CASSSPVQGANGELFF	TGCGCCAGCAGCTCACCCGTCCAGGGGGCAAACGGGGAGCTGTTTTTT
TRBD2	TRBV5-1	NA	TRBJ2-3	CASSPTSGGGGELYF	TGCGCCAGCAGCCCTACTAGCGGGGGTGGCGGGGAGTTATATTTT
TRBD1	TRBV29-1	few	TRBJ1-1	CSVRDRGWTEAFF	TGCAGCGTACGGGACAGGGGTTGGACTGAAGCTTTCTTT
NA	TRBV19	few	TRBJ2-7	CASTVTLRDYEQYF	TGTGCCAGTACCGTGACCCTCAGGGACTACGAGCAGTACTTC
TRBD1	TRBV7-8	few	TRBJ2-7	CASSLTITTGDEQYF	TGTGCCAGCAGCTTAACAATTACGACAGGGGACGAGCAGTACTTC
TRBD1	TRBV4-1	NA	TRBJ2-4	CASSREPEGQGENIQYF	TGCGCCAGCAGCCGAGAACCAGAGGGACAGGGGGAAAACATTCAGTACTTC
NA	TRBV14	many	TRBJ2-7	CASSQGTGRVAKEQYF	TGTGCCAGCAGCCAAGGGACAGGGAGGGTGGCTAAGGAGCAGTACTTC
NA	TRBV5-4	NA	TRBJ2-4	CASSLGGDRKNIQYF	TGTGCCAGCAGCTTGGGCGGGGACAGAAAAAACATTCAGTACTTC
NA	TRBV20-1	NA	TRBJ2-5	CSASDGQQETQYF	TGCAGTGCTAGCGACGGACAACAAGAGACCCAGTACTTC
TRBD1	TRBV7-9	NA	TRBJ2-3	CASRRQGWSTDTQYF	TGTGCCAGCAGAAGACAGGGGTGGAGCACAGATACGCAGTATTTT
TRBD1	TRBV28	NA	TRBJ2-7	CASSLQGVRYEQYF	TGTGCCAGCAGTTTACAGGGGGTCCGGTACGAGCAGTACTTC
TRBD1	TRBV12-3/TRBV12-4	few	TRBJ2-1	CASSTGTDPYNEQFF	TGTGCCAGCAGTACCGGGACAGACCCCTACAATGAGCAGTTCTTC
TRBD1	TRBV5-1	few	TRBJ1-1	CASSSDRGGSTEAFF	TGCGCCAGCAGCTCGGACAGGGGCGGGAGCACTGAAGCTTTCTTT
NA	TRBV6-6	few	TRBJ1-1	CASSTNHGAEAFF	TGTGCCAGCAGTACCAATCACGGGGCTGAAGCTTTCTTT
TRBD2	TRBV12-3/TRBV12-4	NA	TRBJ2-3	CASSYLTSSSTDTQYF	TGTGCCAGCAGTTACCTGACTAGCAGCAGCACAGATACGCAGTATTTT
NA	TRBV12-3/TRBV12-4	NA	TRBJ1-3	CASSLGQGRDTIYF	TGTGCCAGCAGTTTGGGTCAGGGTCGGGACACCATATATTTT